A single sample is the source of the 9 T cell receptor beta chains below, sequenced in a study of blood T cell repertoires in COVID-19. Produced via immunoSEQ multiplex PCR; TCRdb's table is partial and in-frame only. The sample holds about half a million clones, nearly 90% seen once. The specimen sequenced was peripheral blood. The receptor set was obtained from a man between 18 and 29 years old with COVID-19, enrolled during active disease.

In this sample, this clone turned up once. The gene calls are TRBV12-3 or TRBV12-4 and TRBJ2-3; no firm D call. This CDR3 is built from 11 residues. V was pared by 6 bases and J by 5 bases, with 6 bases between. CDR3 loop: CASRTGDTQYF. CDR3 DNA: TGTGCCAGCAGAACGGGAGATACGCAGTATTTT.

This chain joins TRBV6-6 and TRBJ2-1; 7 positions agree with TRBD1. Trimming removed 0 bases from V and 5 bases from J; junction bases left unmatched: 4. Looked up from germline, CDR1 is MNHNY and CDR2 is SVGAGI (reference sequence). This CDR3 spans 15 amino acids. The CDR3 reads CASSYSRGLDNEQFF. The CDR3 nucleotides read TGTGCCAGCAGTTACTCGAGGGGGCTTGACAATGAGCAGTTCTTC.

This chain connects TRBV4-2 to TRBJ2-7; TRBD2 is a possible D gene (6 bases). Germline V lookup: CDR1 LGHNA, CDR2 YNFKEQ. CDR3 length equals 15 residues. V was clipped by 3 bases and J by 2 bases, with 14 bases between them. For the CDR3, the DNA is TGTGCCAGCAGCCACGGAGCGGGTATGGCCTACGAGCAGTACTTC. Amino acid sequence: CASSHGAGMAYEQYF.

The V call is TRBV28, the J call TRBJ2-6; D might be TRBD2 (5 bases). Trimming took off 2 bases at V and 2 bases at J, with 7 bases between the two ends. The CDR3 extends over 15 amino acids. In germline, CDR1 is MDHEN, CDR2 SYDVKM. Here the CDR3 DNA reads TGTGCCAGCAGTTTAAGAGGGACTGGGGCCAACGTCCTGACTTTC. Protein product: CASSLRGTGANVLTF.

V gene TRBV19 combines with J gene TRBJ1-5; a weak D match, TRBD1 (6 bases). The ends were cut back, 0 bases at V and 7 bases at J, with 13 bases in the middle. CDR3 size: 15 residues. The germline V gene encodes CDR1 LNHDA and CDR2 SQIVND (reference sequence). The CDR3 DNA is TGTGCCAGTAGTATAGAGGCCAGGGGATTCCAGCCCCAGCATTTT. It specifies CASSIEARGFQPQHF.

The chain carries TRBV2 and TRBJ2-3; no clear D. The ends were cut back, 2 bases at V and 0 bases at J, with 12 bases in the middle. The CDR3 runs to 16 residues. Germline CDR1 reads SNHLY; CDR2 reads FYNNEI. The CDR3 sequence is CASSEMLRPSTDTQYF. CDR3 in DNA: TGTGCCAGCAGTGAAATGCTGCGCCCTAGCACAGATACGCAGTATTTT.

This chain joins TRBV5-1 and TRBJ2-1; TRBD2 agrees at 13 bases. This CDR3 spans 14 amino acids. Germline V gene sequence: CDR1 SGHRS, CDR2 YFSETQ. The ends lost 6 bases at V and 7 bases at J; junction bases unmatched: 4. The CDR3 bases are TGCGCCAGCAACCTGGGACTAGCGGGGAATGAGCAGTTCTTC. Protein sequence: CASNLGLAGNEQFF.

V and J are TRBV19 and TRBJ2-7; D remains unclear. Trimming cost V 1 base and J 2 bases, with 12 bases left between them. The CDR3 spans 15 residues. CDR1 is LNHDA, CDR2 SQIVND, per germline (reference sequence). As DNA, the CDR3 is TGTGCCAGTAGTATAGGAAGAGGTTCGGCCTACGAGCAGTACTTC. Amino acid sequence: CASSIGRGSAYEQYF.

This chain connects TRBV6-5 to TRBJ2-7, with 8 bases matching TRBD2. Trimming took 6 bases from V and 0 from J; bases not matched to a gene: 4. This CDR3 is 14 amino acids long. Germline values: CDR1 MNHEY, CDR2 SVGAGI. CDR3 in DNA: TGTGCCAGCAGGTCAAGCGGGAGCTCCTACGAGCAGTACTTC. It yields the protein CASRSSGSSYEQYF.